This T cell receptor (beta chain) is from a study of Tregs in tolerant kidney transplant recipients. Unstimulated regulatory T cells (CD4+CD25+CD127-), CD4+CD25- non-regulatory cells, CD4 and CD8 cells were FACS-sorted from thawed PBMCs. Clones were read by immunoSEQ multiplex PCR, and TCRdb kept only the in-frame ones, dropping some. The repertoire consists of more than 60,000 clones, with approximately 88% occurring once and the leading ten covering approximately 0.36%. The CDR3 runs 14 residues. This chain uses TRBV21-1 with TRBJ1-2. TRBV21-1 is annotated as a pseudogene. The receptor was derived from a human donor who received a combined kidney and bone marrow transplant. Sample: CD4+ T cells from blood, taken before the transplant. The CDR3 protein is CASSKDPGTGGYTF. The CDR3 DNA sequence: TGTGCCAGCAGCAAAGACCCGGGGACTGGTGGCTACACCTTC.